This T cell receptor beta chain was identified during a study of T cell repertoires in cytomegalovirus infection. On the study more broadly: Indicated by public TCR beta signatures were CMV infection and matching HLA type.

TCRdb used MiXCR to reprocess the reads, holding one entry per CDR3 protein. This table has 100,000 or so distinct CDR3 sequences, around 22% appearing once. The CDR3 contains 13 residues. CDR1 and CDR2 from the germline V gene are SSHAT and FNYEAQ (reference sequence). V shed 8 bases, J shed 5 bases, and the junction held 5 bases outside the gene matches. The table lists this clonotype with a few counts. Its antigen is undetermined. Findings and limits, study-wide: The study found HLA-C-restricted CMV-specific TCR beta clonotypes dominating the ex vivo response. Pooled public TCR beta family frequency picked out CMV carriers with the relevant HLA.

This TCR derives from a human donor in good health (CMV status not recorded). Some clones in this sample may be carry-over from other donors' samples. The material sequenced was CD8+ T cells from PBMCs. This sequence joins TRBV7-7 and TRBJ2-2; 7 bases align to TRBD1. CDR3: CASRDRETGELFF. For the CDR3, the DNA is TGTGCCAGCCGGGACAGAGAAACCGGGGAGCTGTTTTTT.